This T cell receptor (beta chain) was recovered during a study of early T cells in non-severe SARS-CoV-2 infection. Looking at the study overall: The study sequenced bulk RNA from unsorted whole blood, with chains unpaired.

CDR1 and CDR2 from the germline V gene are MNHNY and SVGAGI (reference sequence). V lost 3 bases and J 4 bases, leaving 18 bases between the germline ends. The length of the CDR3 is 17 residues. This clonotype was counted only a few times. The antigen is not known. Study-wide results and caveats: Private and CD4 specificities were missed by VDJdb matching, skewed to anti-spike CD8.

Unique molecular identifiers were added to individual cDNA molecules. TCRdb ran MiXCR on the 5' RACE reads and lists one entry per CDR3 protein. Here the sample spans roughly 81,000 distinct CDR3 sequences, about 6.5% being singletons. The specimen was whole blood. This TCR derives from an adult who was a healthcare worker with PCR-confirmed SARS-CoV-2 infection or an uninfected control (not recorded which). This chain connects TRBV6-6 to TRBJ2-2, with D possibly matching TRBD1 (7 bases). The CDR3 sequence is CASSYKGGTAITGELFF. CDR3 nucleotides: TGTGCCAGCAGTTATAAGGGCGGGACAGCCATCACCGGGGAGCTGTTTTTT.